The rows below give T cell receptor beta chains drawn from one sample of a study of shared clonotypes between healthy human individuals. Sequenced by immunoSEQ multiplex PCR; TCRdb stores in-frame clones only, minus some. Of about 2.3 million clones in the sample, under 95% were seen once. The specimen was naive CD4+ T cells from PBMCs. These receptors all stem from a man younger than 35 in good health. Some clones in this sample may be carry-over from other donors' samples. The CDR3 runs from the conserved cysteine through the conserved F or W. Fields, in order: D gene, clone size, J gene, V gene, CDR3 DNA, CDR3 protein. D genes are given only for firm matches. Only some rows state a clone size, as once, few, many or a class for expanded clones.

d_gene: TRBD2; abundance: -; j_gene: TRBJ2-3; v_gene: TRBV11-2; CDR3nt: TGTGCCAGCAGGCGACTAGCGGCAACAGATACGCAGTATTTT; CDR3aa: CASRRLAATDTQYF
d_gene: TRBD1; abundance: -; j_gene: TRBJ1-5; v_gene: TRBV18; CDR3nt: TGTGCCAGCTCTCGCCCGGGACAGGCGGTCAATCAGCCCCAGCATTTT; CDR3aa: CASSRPGQAVNQPQHF
d_gene: -; abundance: -; j_gene: TRBJ2-5; v_gene: TRBV5-5; CDR3nt: TGTGCCAGCAGCTTGGCGGGGGAGACCCAGTACTTC; CDR3aa: CASSLAGETQYF
d_gene: TRBD1; abundance: -; j_gene: TRBJ1-1; v_gene: TRBV7-3; CDR3nt: TGTGCCAGCAGCTCTGACAGGGGTACTGAAGCTTTCTTT; CDR3aa: CASSSDRGTEAFF
d_gene: -; abundance: few; j_gene: TRBJ1-1; v_gene: TRBV28; CDR3nt: TGTGCCAGCAGTACCGACGGGCAAGCTTTCTTT; CDR3aa: CASSTDGQAFF
d_gene: -; abundance: -; j_gene: TRBJ2-1; v_gene: TRBV5-1; CDR3nt: TGCGCCAGCAGCAGAACGTCGGGCTCCTACAATGAGCAGTTCTTC; CDR3aa: CASSRTSGSYNEQFF
d_gene: -; abundance: -; j_gene: TRBJ1-2; v_gene: TRBV25-1; CDR3nt: TGTGCCAGCAGTCCCCATGCAGGGCCGGAAGGCTACACCTTC; CDR3aa: CASSPHAGPEGYTF
d_gene: TRBD1; abundance: -; j_gene: TRBJ2-7; v_gene: TRBV29-1; CDR3nt: TGCAGCGTCCACAGGGGGCGCGGCGAGCAGTACTTC; CDR3aa: CSVHRGRGEQYF
d_gene: TRBD1; abundance: -; j_gene: TRBJ1-2; v_gene: TRBV9; CDR3nt: TGTGCCAGCAGCGTAGTCACAGGGGCTGCCGGCACCTTC; CDR3aa: CASSVVTGAAGTF
d_gene: -; abundance: -; j_gene: TRBJ2-5; v_gene: TRBV18; CDR3nt: TGTGCCAGCTCACCCACTCCGTACCAAGAGACCCAGTACTTC; CDR3aa: CASSPTPYQETQYF
d_gene: -; abundance: -; j_gene: TRBJ1-1; v_gene: TRBV4-1; CDR3nt: TGCGCCAGCAGCCATGCCCCTCGGGACGGACCTGGCGCTTTCTTT; CDR3aa: CASSHAPRDGPGAFF
d_gene: -; abundance: -; j_gene: TRBJ2-1; v_gene: TRBV5-6; CDR3nt: TGTGCCAGCAGCTTGGATGGGACAAGGTACCACAATGAGCAGTTCTTC; CDR3aa: CASSLDGTRYHNEQFF
d_gene: -; abundance: -; j_gene: TRBJ2-3; v_gene: TRBV9; CDR3nt: TGTGCCAGCAGCGCGGTAGGGGTGCAGGGCACAGATACGCAGTATTTT; CDR3aa: CASSAVGVQGTDTQYF
d_gene: -; abundance: -; j_gene: TRBJ1-1; v_gene: TRBV29-1; CDR3nt: TGCAGCGTTGGGGTGGGGGCGAACACTGAAGCTTTCTTT; CDR3aa: CSVGVGANTEAFF
d_gene: -; abundance: -; j_gene: TRBJ1-1; v_gene: TRBV2; CDR3nt: TGTGCCAGCAGGGGACGGGGGATGAACACTGAAGCTTTCTTT; CDR3aa: CASRGRGMNTEAFF
d_gene: TRBD2; abundance: -; j_gene: TRBJ2-2; v_gene: TRBV27; CDR3nt: TGTGCCAGCAGTCCCCACGGGGCGGGAGACCCCGGGGAGCTGTTTTTT; CDR3aa: CASSPHGAGDPGELFF
d_gene: TRBD1; abundance: -; j_gene: TRBJ1-4; v_gene: TRBV28; CDR3nt: TGTGCCAGCAGTTTAAACCCCGGGACAGGGCCCAGAAAACTGTTTTTT; CDR3aa: CASSLNPGTGPRKLFF
d_gene: -; abundance: -; j_gene: TRBJ2-2; v_gene: TRBV2; CDR3nt: TGTGCCAGCAGTGACGTACTGAGGGAGCTGTTTTTT; CDR3aa: CASSDVLRELFF
d_gene: TRBD1; abundance: -; j_gene: TRBJ1-5; v_gene: TRBV2; CDR3nt: TGTGCCAGCAGAAGGACAGGGGACAATCAGCCCCAGCATTTT; CDR3aa: CASRRTGDNQPQHF
d_gene: -; abundance: -; j_gene: TRBJ2-5; v_gene: TRBV18; CDR3nt: TGTGCCAGCTCACCGATGACCACGGAAACAGGGCAAGAGACCCAGTACTTC; CDR3aa: CASSPMTTETGQETQYF
d_gene: -; abundance: -; j_gene: TRBJ1-5; v_gene: TRBV6-6; CDR3nt: TGTGCCAGCATGGGGCCAACGGCAGGTCAGCCCCAGCATTTT; CDR3aa: CASMGPTAGQPQHF
d_gene: -; abundance: once; j_gene: TRBJ1-4; v_gene: TRBV4-3; CDR3nt: TGCGCCAGCAGCCAAGATAGGGCAGACGCAACTAATGAAAAACTGTTTTTT; CDR3aa: CASSQDRADATNEKLFF
d_gene: -; abundance: -; j_gene: TRBJ2-3; v_gene: TRBV9; CDR3nt: TGTGCCAGCAGCGGGTCGGGTGGTCGGGATACGCAGTATTTT; CDR3aa: CASSGSGGRDTQYF
d_gene: -; abundance: -; j_gene: TRBJ1-1; v_gene: TRBV5-1; CDR3nt: TGCGCCAGCGTACAGGGACTCTCTAATCGGAGAGCTTTCTTT; CDR3aa: CASVQGLSNRRAFF
d_gene: -; abundance: -; j_gene: TRBJ2-5; v_gene: TRBV7-7; CDR3nt: TGTGCCAGCAGCTCCATTCTAGGAGGTGCGGAGACCCAGTACTTC; CDR3aa: CASSSILGGAETQYF
d_gene: -; abundance: -; j_gene: TRBJ2-2; v_gene: TRBV7-8; CDR3nt: TGTGCCAGCAGCCCGACGCGCCCGACGACTTTAAACACCGGGGAGCTGTTTTTT; CDR3aa: CASSPTRPTTLNTGELFF
d_gene: -; abundance: -; j_gene: TRBJ1-5; v_gene: TRBV5-1; CDR3nt: TGCGCCAGCAGCTCGGACGGTAATCAGCCCCAGCATTTT; CDR3aa: CASSSDGNQPQHF
d_gene: -; abundance: -; j_gene: TRBJ2-1; v_gene: TRBV7-3; CDR3nt: TGTGCCAGCAGCGCGACTTCCCGGAATGAGCAGTTCTTC; CDR3aa: CASSATSRNEQFF
d_gene: -; abundance: -; j_gene: TRBJ1-2; v_gene: TRBV4-2; CDR3nt: TGTGCCAGCAGCCAAGGAGGAAGGGAGGGTCGGGGCTACACCTTC; CDR3aa: CASSQGGREGRGYTF
d_gene: -; abundance: -; j_gene: TRBJ2-3; v_gene: TRBV5-6; CDR3nt: TGTGCCAGCAGGGTGGCCGTTAGCACAGATACGCAGTATTTT; CDR3aa: CASRVAVSTDTQYF
d_gene: TRBD2; abundance: -; j_gene: TRBJ2-3; v_gene: TRBV11-3; CDR3nt: TGTGCCAGCAGCTTAGGACTAGCGGGAAGCACAGATACGCAGTATTTT; CDR3aa: CASSLGLAGSTDTQYF
d_gene: TRBD1; abundance: -; j_gene: TRBJ2-2; v_gene: TRBV7-2; CDR3nt: TGTGCCAGCAGCTTAACCGGGACAGCCTTCCCCGGGGAGCTGTTTTTT; CDR3aa: CASSLTGTAFPGELFF
d_gene: -; abundance: -; j_gene: TRBJ1-4; v_gene: TRBV28; CDR3nt: TGTGCCAGCAGTACAGGGACAACTAATGAAAAACTGTTTTTT; CDR3aa: CASSTGTTNEKLFF
d_gene: -; abundance: -; j_gene: TRBJ2-3; v_gene: TRBV14; CDR3nt: TGTGCCAGCAGCCAACTACAGCAGTTGGGCACAGATACGCAGTATTTT; CDR3aa: CASSQLQQLGTDTQYF
d_gene: -; abundance: -; j_gene: TRBJ1-1; v_gene: TRBV7-2; CDR3nt: TGTGCCAGCAGCTCACAGGGTTACACTGAAGCTTTCTTT; CDR3aa: CASSSQGYTEAFF
d_gene: -; abundance: -; j_gene: TRBJ2-7; v_gene: TRBV18; CDR3nt: TGTGCCAGCTCACCACTGTTCGGGGGCACCTACGAGCAGTACTTC; CDR3aa: CASSPLFGGTYEQYF
d_gene: -; abundance: few; j_gene: TRBJ2-1; v_gene: TRBV10-2; CDR3nt: TGCGCCAGCACCCACGGCAGCTACAATGAGCAGTTCTTC; CDR3aa: CASTHGSYNEQFF
d_gene: -; abundance: -; j_gene: TRBJ1-1; v_gene: TRBV6-5; CDR3nt: TGTGCCAGCAGTTACTCGATTGGGGTGAACACTGAAGCTTTCTTT; CDR3aa: CASSYSIGVNTEAFF
d_gene: TRBD2; abundance: -; j_gene: TRBJ2-1; v_gene: TRBV29-1; CDR3nt: TGCAGCGTTTTGCTAGCGGGAAGGAATAATGAGCAGTTCTTC; CDR3aa: CSVLLAGRNNEQFF
d_gene: TRBD2; abundance: -; j_gene: TRBJ2-7; v_gene: TRBV14; CDR3nt: TGTGCCAGCAGCCAAGCGACTAGCGGGAACTACGAGCAGTACTTC; CDR3aa: CASSQATSGNYEQYF
d_gene: TRBD1; abundance: -; j_gene: TRBJ2-2; v_gene: TRBV9; CDR3nt: TGTGCCAGCAGGGCCGGGGGACAGGTCTACACCGGGGAGCTGTTTTTT; CDR3aa: CASRAGGQVYTGELFF
d_gene: -; abundance: -; j_gene: TRBJ2-3; v_gene: TRBV7-3; CDR3nt: TGTGCCAGCAGCTCAGAAACAGATACGCAGTATTTT; CDR3aa: CASSSETDTQYF
d_gene: TRBD2; abundance: -; j_gene: TRBJ2-7; v_gene: TRBV27; CDR3nt: TGTGCCAGCAGTTCCCACCTGGGCCGAGGATGGACTAGCGGGAGCTACGAGCAGTACTTC; CDR3aa: CASSSHLGRGWTSGSYEQYF
d_gene: -; abundance: -; j_gene: TRBJ2-2; v_gene: TRBV2; CDR3nt: TGTGCCAGCAGACTGACCCGGGGAAAAAACACCGGGGAGCTGTTTTTT; CDR3aa: CASRLTRGKNTGELFF
d_gene: TRBD2; abundance: -; j_gene: TRBJ2-1; v_gene: TRBV11-3; CDR3nt: TGTGCCAGCAGCTTAGGAGGGCCATCGGGACTAGCGGCAGACAATGAGCAGTTCTTC; CDR3aa: CASSLGGPSGLAADNEQFF
d_gene: -; abundance: -; j_gene: TRBJ1-1; v_gene: TRBV11-2; CDR3nt: TGTGCCAGCAGCAAAAGGGGGGGGATGAACACTGAAGCTTTCTTT; CDR3aa: CASSKRGGMNTEAFF
d_gene: TRBD1; abundance: -; j_gene: TRBJ1-1; v_gene: TRBV15; CDR3nt: TGTGCCACCAGCAGAGTACGTCCAACATCAGGGGGGTCAGGAGCTTTCTTT; CDR3aa: CATSRVRPTSGGSGAFF
d_gene: -; abundance: -; j_gene: TRBJ2-1; v_gene: TRBV5-4; CDR3nt: TGTGCCAGCAGCTCCTCAGGGTACGGTGAGCAGTTCTTC; CDR3aa: CASSSSGYGEQFF
d_gene: -; abundance: -; j_gene: TRBJ2-3; v_gene: TRBV6-5; CDR3nt: TGTGCCAGCAGTTACTCGACCCAGGGGGATACGCAGTATTTT; CDR3aa: CASSYSTQGDTQYF
d_gene: -; abundance: -; j_gene: TRBJ1-1; v_gene: TRBV5-1; CDR3nt: TGCGCCAGCAGCTCGATACCGGAACAGGGTGGCACTGAAGCTTTCTTT; CDR3aa: CASSSIPEQGGTEAFF
d_gene: -; abundance: -; j_gene: TRBJ2-4; v_gene: TRBV29-1; CDR3nt: TGCAGCGTTGCCGGCAACAATCCAAACATTCAGTACTTC; CDR3aa: CSVAGNNPNIQYF
d_gene: -; abundance: -; j_gene: TRBJ2-7; v_gene: TRBV4-2; CDR3nt: TGTGCCAGCAGCCCCCAGGGGGGCTACGAGCAGTACTTC; CDR3aa: CASSPQGGYEQYF
d_gene: -; abundance: -; j_gene: TRBJ2-3; v_gene: TRBV7-9; CDR3nt: TGTGCCAGCAGCCCAGGACGGACGGCTAGCACAGATACGCAGTATTTT; CDR3aa: CASSPGRTASTDTQYF
d_gene: -; abundance: -; j_gene: TRBJ1-1; v_gene: TRBV2; CDR3nt: TGTGCCAGCAGGGTGGAGGAGAACACTGAAGCTTTCTTT; CDR3aa: CASRVEENTEAFF
d_gene: -; abundance: -; j_gene: TRBJ2-7; v_gene: TRBV6-5; CDR3nt: TGTGCCAGCCAAAGGAGCTACGAGCAGTACTTC; CDR3aa: CASQRSYEQYF
d_gene: TRBD1; abundance: -; j_gene: TRBJ1-2; v_gene: TRBV27; CDR3nt: TGTGCCAGCAGGCGGACAGGGGACTATGGCTACACCTTC; CDR3aa: CASRRTGDYGYTF
d_gene: -; abundance: -; j_gene: TRBJ2-5; v_gene: TRBV9; CDR3nt: TGTGCCAGCAGCGTAGCGGGGGCGGGGACCCAGTACTTC; CDR3aa: CASSVAGAGTQYF
d_gene: -; abundance: -; j_gene: TRBJ2-3; v_gene: TRBV28; CDR3nt: TGTGCCAGCAGTTCCAACCTGGATACGCAGTATTTT; CDR3aa: CASSSNLDTQYF
d_gene: TRBD2; abundance: -; j_gene: TRBJ2-7; v_gene: TRBV7-9; CDR3nt: TGTGCCAGCAGCTTAACCCCATCTAGCGGAACCTACGAGCAGTACTTC; CDR3aa: CASSLTPSSGTYEQYF